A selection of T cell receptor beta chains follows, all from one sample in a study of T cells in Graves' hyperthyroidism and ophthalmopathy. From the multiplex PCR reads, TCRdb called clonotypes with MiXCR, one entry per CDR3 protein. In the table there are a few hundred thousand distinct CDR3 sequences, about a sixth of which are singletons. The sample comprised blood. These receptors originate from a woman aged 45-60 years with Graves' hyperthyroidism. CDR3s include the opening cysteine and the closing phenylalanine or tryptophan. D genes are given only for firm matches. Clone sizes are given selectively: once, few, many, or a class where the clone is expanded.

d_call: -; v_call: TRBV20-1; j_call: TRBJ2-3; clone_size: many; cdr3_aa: CSALSVPLTDTQYF; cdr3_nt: TGCAGTGCTTTAAGTGTCCCCCTCACAGATACGCAGTATTTT
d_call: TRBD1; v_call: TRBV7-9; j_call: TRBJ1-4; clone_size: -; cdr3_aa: CASSLPQGRNNEKLFF; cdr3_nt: TGTGCCAGCAGCCTACCACAGGGGAGGAATAATGAAAAACTGTTTTTT
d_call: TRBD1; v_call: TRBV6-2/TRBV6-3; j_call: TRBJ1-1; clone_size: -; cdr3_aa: CASSYSTSLDRGIEAFF; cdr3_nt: TGTGCCAGCAGTTACTCGACCTCCTTAGACAGGGGGATAGAAGCTTTCTTT
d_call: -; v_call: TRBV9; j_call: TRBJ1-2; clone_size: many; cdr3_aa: CASSLGSDYGYTF; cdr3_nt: TGTGCCAGCAGCTTAGGGAGTGACTATGGCTACACCTTC
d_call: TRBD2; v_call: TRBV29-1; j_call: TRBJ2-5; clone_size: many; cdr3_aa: CSVGLAGAGETQYF; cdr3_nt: TGCAGCGTGGGACTAGCGGGAGCTGGCGAGACCCAGTACTTC
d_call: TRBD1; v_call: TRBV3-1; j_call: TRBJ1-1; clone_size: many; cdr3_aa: CASSPRQGNLGTEAFF; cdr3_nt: TGTGCCAGCAGCCCACGACAGGGGAATCTCGGCACTGAAGCTTTCTTT
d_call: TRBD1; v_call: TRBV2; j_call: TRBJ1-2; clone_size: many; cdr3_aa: CASSEAGTAYGYTF; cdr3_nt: TGTGCCAGCAGTGAAGCGGGGACAGCCTATGGCTACACCTTC
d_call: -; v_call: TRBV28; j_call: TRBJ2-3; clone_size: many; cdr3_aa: CASSTTTDTQYF; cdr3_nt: TGTGCCAGCAGTACAACCACAGATACGCAGTATTTT
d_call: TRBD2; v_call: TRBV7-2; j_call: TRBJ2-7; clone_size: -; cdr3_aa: CASSLRGGDSYEQYF; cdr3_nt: TGTGCCAGCAGCCTCCGGGGGGGGGACTCCTACGAGCAGTACTTC
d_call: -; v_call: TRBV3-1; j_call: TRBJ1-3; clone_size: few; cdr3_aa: CASSQDWVSGNTIYF; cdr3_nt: TGTGCCAGCAGCCAAGATTGGGTCTCTGGAAACACCATATATTTT
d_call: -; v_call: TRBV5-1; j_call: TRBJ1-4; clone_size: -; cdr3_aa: CASSTGHGRDEKLFF; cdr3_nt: TGCGCCAGCAGCACCGGCCACGGGAGAGATGAAAAACTGTTTTTT
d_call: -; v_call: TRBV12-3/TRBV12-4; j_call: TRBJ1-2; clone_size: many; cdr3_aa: CASSLGTANYGYTF; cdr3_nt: TGTGCCAGCAGTTTAGGGACGGCTAACTATGGCTACACCTTC
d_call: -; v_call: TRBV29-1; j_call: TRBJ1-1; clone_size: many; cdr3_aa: CSGLSGGTEAFF; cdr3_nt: TGCAGCGGTTTGAGTGGGGGCACTGAAGCTTTCTTT
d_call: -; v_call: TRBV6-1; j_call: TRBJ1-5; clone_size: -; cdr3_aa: CASSHGEGSNQPQHF; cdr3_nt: TGTGCCAGCAGCCACGGAGAAGGGAGCAATCAGCCCCAGCATTTT
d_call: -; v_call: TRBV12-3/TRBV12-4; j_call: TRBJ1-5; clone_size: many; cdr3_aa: CASTYRGNQPQHF; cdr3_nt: TGTGCCAGCACCTACCGGGGCAATCAGCCCCAGCATTTT
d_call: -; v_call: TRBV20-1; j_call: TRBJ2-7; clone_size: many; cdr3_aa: CSAKLDGVSEQYF; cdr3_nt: TGCAGTGCCAAGCTAGATGGAGTTTCCGAGCAGTACTTC
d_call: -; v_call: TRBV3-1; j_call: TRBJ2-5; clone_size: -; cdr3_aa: CASSQDFSLASQETQYF; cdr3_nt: TGTGCCAGCAGCCAAGACTTTAGTCTAGCGTCACAAGAGACCCAGTACTTC
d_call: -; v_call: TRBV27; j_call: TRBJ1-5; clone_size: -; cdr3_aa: CASSQRQAGQPQHF; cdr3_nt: TGTGCCAGCAGCCAACGACAGGCGGGGCAGCCCCAGCATTTT
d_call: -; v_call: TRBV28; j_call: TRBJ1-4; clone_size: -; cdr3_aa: CASSFFKGATNEKLFF; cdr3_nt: TGTGCCAGCAGTTTCTTCAAGGGAGCAACTAATGAAAAACTGTTTTTT
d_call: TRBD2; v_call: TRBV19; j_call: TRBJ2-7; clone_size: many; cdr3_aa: CASSPGGHSYEQYF; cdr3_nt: TGTGCCAGTAGCCCGGGAGGCCACTCCTACGAGCAGTACTTC
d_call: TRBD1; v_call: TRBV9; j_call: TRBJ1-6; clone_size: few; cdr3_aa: CASSVDGQGLDSPLHF; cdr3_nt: TGTGCCAGCAGCGTAGATGGACAGGGATTGGACTCACCCCTCCACTTT
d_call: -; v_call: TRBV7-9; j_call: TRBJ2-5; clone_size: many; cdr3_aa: CASSLVNRQETQYF; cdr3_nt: TGTGCCAGCAGCTTAGTAAACAGGCAAGAGACCCAGTACTTC
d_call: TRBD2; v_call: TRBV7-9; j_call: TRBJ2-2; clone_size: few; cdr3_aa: CASSDGRSPTGELFF; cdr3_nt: TGTGCCAGCAGCGACGGGAGGTCGCCCACCGGGGAGCTGTTTTTT
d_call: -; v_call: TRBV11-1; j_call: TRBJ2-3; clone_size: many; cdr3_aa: CASSLRLQVTDTQYF; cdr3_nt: TGTGCCAGCAGCCTACGGTTACAGGTCACAGATACGCAGTATTTT
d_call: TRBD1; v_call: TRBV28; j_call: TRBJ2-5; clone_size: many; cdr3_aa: CASNGDRLKETQYF; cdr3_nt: TGTGCCAGCAATGGGGACAGATTAAAAGAGACCCAGTACTTC
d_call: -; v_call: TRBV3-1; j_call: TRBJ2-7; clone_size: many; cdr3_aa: CASSSGGNYEQYF; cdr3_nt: TGTGCCAGCAGCTCTGGGGGGAACTACGAGCAGTACTTC
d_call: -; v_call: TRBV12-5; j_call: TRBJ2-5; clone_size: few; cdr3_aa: CASGLVLKGRQETQYF; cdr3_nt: TGTGCTAGTGGTTTGGTACTAAAGGGACGCCAAGAGACCCAGTACTTC
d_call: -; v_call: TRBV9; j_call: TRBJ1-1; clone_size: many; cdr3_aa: CASRDSKNTEAFF; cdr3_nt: TGTGCCAGCAGGGACAGCAAGAACACTGAAGCTTTCTTT
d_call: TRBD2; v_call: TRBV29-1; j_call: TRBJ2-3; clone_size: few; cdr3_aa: CSVDRGRAPDTQYF; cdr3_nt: TGCAGCGTTGATCGCGGGAGGGCCCCAGATACGCAGTATTTT
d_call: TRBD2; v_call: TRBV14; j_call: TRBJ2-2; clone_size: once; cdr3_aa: CASSHGLAGGSRELFF; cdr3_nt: TGTGCCAGCAGCCACGGACTAGCGGGAGGGTCGAGGGAGCTGTTTTTT
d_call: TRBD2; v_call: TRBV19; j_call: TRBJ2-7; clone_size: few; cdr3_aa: CASSMFSGRGYEQYF; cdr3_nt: TGTGCCAGTAGTATGTTTAGCGGGAGGGGATACGAGCAGTACTTC
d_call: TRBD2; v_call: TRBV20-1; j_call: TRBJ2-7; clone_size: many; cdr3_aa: CSARASGRAKQYF; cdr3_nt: TGCAGTGCTAGAGCTAGCGGGAGAGCTAAGCAGTACTTC
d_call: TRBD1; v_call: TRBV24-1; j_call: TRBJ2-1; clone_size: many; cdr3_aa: CATSDLRRDRGFHYEQFF; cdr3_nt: TGTGCCACCAGTGATTTGCGACGGGACAGGGGTTTTCATTATGAGCAGTTCTTC
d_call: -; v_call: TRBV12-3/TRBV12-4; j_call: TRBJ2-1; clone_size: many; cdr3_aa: CASSFRDTYNEQFF; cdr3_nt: TGTGCCAGCAGTTTCAGGGATACCTACAATGAGCAGTTCTTC
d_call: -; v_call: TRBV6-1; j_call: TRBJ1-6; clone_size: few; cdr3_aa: CASSSPTVANSPLHF; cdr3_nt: TGTGCCAGCAGCTCGCCTACGGTGGCTAATTCACCCCTCCACTTT
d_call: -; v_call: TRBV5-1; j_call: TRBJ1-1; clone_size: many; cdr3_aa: CASSSEVLVSTEAFF; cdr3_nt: TGCGCCAGCAGCTCGGAAGTTCTTGTTTCCACTGAAGCTTTCTTT
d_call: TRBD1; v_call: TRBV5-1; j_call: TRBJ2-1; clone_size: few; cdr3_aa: CASTLRTGATSSYNEQFF; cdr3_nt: TGCGCCAGCACTTTGAGGACAGGGGCCACGAGCTCCTACAATGAGCAGTTCTTC
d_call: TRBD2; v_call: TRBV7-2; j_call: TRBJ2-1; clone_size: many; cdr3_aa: CASRPGLAGVGSHNEQFF; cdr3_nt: TGTGCCAGCAGACCGGGACTAGCGGGAGTGGGGTCGCACAATGAGCAGTTCTTC
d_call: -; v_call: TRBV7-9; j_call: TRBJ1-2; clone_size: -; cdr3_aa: CASSLADSGGYTF; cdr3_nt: TGTGCCAGCAGCTTAGCGGACAGTGGGGGCTACACCTTC
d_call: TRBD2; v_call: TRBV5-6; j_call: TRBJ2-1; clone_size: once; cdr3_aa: CASSLLAGSSYNEQFF; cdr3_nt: TGTGCCAGCAGCTTGCTAGCGGGAAGCTCCTACAATGAGCAGTTCTTC
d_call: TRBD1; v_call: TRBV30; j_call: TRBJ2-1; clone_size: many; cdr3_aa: CAWGQVEQFF; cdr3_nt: TGTGCCTGGGGACAGGTTGAGCAGTTCTTC
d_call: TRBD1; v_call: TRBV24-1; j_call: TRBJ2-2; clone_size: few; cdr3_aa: CATSDSGQGNTGELFF; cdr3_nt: TGTGCCACCAGTGACTCTGGACAGGGAAACACCGGGGAGCTGTTTTTT
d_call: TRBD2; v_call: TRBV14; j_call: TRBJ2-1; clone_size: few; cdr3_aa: CASSPRLAGSIPNPYNEQFF; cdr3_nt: TGTGCCAGCAGCCCCCGACTAGCGGGAAGTATTCCCAACCCCTACAATGAGCAGTTCTTC
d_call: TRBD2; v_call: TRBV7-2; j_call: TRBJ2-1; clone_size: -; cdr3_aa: CASSLAVNSYNEQFF; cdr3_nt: TGTGCCAGCAGCCTAGCGGTTAACTCCTACAATGAGCAGTTCTTC
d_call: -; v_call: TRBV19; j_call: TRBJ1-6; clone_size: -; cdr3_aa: CASSGTHTSNSPLHF; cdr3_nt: TGTGCCAGTAGTGGAACCCACACCAGTAATTCACCCCTCCACTTT
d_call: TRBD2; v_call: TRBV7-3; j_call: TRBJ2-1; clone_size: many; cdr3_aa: CASSTGTSFVGEQFF; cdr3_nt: TGTGCCAGCAGTACCGGGACTAGCTTTGTTGGTGAGCAGTTCTTC
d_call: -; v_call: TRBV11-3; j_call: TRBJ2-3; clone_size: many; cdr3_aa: CASSLDYEGDTQYF; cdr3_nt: TGTGCCAGCAGCTTAGATTACGAGGGAGATACGCAGTATTTT